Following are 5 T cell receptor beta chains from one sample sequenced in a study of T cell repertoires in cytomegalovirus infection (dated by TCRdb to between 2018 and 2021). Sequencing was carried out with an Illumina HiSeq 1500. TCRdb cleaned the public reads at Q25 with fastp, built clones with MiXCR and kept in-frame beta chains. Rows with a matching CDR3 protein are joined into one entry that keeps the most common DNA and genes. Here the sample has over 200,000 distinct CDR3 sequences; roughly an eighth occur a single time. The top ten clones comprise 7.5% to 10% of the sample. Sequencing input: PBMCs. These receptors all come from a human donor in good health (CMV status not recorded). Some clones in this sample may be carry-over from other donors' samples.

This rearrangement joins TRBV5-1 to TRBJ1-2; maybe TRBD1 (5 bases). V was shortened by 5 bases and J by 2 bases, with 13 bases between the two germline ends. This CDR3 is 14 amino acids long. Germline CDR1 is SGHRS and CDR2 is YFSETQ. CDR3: CASRFGRANYGYTF. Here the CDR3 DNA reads TGCGCCAGCAGATTTGGCAGGGCGAACTATGGCTACACCTTC.

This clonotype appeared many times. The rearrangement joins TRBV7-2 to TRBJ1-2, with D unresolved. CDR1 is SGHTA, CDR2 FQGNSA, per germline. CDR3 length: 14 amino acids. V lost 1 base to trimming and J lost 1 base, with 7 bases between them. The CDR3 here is CASSLVRGNYGYTF. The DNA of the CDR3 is TGTGCCAGCAGCTTAGTCCGGGGTAACTATGGCTACACCTTC.

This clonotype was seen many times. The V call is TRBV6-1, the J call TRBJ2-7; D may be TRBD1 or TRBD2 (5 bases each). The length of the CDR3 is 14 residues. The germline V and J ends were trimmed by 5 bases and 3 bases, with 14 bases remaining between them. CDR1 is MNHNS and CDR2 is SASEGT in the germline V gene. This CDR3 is CASSRDGTFYEQYF. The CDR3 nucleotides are TGTGCCAGCAGTCGGGACGGAACTTTCTACGAGCAGTACTTC.

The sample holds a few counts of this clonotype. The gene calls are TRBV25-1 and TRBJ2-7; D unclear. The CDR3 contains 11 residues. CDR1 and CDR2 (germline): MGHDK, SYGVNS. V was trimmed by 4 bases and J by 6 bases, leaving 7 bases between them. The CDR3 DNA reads TGTGCCAGCAGTGTTGGGCCCGAGCAGTACTTC. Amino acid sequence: CASSVGPEQYF.

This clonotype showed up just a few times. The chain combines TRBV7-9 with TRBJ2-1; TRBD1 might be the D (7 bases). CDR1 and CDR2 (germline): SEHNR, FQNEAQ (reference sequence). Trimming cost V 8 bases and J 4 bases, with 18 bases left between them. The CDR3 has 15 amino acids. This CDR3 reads CASAPGDSFYNEQFF. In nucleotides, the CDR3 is TGTGCCAGCGCTCCGGGGGACAGCTTTTACAATGAGCAGTTCTTC.